This TCR beta chain derives from a study of T cell responses to AZD1222 COVID-19 vaccine. Findings and limits, study-wide: Unmutated variant regions are reportedly targeted by nearly half of spike-specific TCRs. The donor group comprised mostly white British people and more females; the analysis possibly underestimated clonal diversity.

Sequencing used immunoSEQ multiplex PCR; TCRdb keeps in-frame clones, though not all of them. The table lists 150,000 to 200,000 clones, around 93% of them singletons. There are 13 residues in the CDR3. V trimming: 4 bases; J trimming: 6 bases; junction bases outside the gene matches: 0. Germline-derived CDR1 and CDR2 are SNHLY and FYNNEI. Of note for this clone: The antigen remains undetermined.

The receptor was derived from an adult in good health. Here the sequenced sample was peripheral blood, taken on day 0 of AZD1222 vaccination. This chain joins TRBV2 and TRBJ1-4; 9 nucleotides line up with TRBD1. The CDR3 is CASSGTGDEKLFF. The DNA for the CDR3 is TGTGCCAGCAGTGGGACAGGGGATGAAAAACTGTTTTTT. Variable domain in full (rest from reference TRBV2 and TRBJ1-4): EPEVTQTPSHQVTQMGQEVILRCVPISNHLYFYWYRQILGQKVEFLVSFYNNEISEKSEIFDDQFSVERPDGSNFTLKIRSTKLEDSAMYFCASSGTGDEKLFFGSGTQLSVL.